A single sample is the source of the 26 T cell receptor beta chains below, sequenced in a study of T cell changes during pregnancy in multiple sclerosis. Sequencing was performed with immunoSEQ multiplex PCR; in TCRdb, only in-frame clones are kept and a portion is missing. Among around 51,000 clones listed, 93% were seen once. The starting material was peripheral blood, obtained in the second trimester of pregnancy. The receptors here all came from a female donor with multiple sclerosis, enrolled in a pregnancy study.

The genes are TRBV16 and TRBJ1-1; TRBD1 is a possible D gene (5 bases). Trimming cost V 4 bases and J 3 bases, with 12 bases left between them. CDR1 is KGHSY, CDR2 FQNENV, per germline. CDR3 length: 14 residues. The CDR3: CASSLQGADTEAFF. The CDR3, as DNA: TGTGCCAGCAGCCTCCAGGGTGCAGACACTGAAGCTTTCTTT.

This chain uses TRBV5-1 with TRBJ2-3; possibly TRBD2 for D (6 bases). The CDR3 is 15 amino acids. Germline values: CDR1 SGHRS, CDR2 YFSETQ. The V and J ends lost 0 bases and 5 bases respectively, with 13 bases between them. The CDR3 nucleotides read TGCGCCAGCAGCTTGGCCAGACGGGAGATAGATACGCAGTATTTT. This codes for CASSLARREIDTQYF.

CDR3 nucleotides: TGTGCCAGCAGCCAACTCTTACAGGGTCCCAGTGGCTACACCTTC. Protein: CASSQLLQGPSGYTF. The chain has TRBV14 and TRBJ1-2, with D possibly being TRBD1 (6 bases). From germline, CDR1 is SGHDN and CDR2 FVKESK. The ends were cut back, 2 bases at V and 7 bases at J, with 17 bases in the middle. This CDR3 region has 15 residues.

The V call is TRBV18, the J call TRBJ2-1; D perhaps matches TRBD2 (5 bases). Germline CDR1 reads KGHSH; CDR2 reads LQKENI. The CDR3 consists of 15 residues. The germline V and J ends were trimmed by 3 bases and 4 bases, with 13 bases remaining between them. The CDR3 protein is CASSPPASGYNEQFF. The CDR3 DNA follows: TGTGCCAGCTCACCTCCGGCAAGCGGTTACAATGAGCAGTTCTTC. The full variable domain, in which reference TRBV18 and TRBJ2-1 provide the parts outside the CDR3, is NAGVMQNPRHLVRRRGQEARLRCSPMKGHSHVYWYRQLPEEGLKFMVYLQKENIIDESGMPKERFSAEFPKEGPSILRIQQVVRGDSAAYFCASSPPASGYNEQFFGPGTRLTVL.

This clone showed up just once. V usage is TRBV10-3 and J usage is TRBJ1-4; no clear D gene. Deletions cut 0 bases from V and 8 bases from J, with 13 bases between. The CDR3 runs to 15 residues. The germline CDR1 and CDR2 sequences are ENHRY and SYGVKD. Here the CDR3 DNA reads TGTGCCATCAGTGAGTCTGGGCAAGAACGGGAAAAACTGTTTTTT. It is translated as CAISESGQEREKLFF.

The genes are TRBV29-1 and TRBJ2-1; the match to TRBD2 covers 12 bases. After removal of 5 bases from V and 9 bases from J, the junction contained 5 bases not matched to a gene. The CDR3 extends over 13 amino acids. Germline CDR1 SQVTM, CDR2 ANQGSEA. The CDR3 nucleotides read TGCAGCGTTCTGCTAGCGGGAGGGCGTGAGCAGTTCTTC. Residues: CSVLLAGGREQFF.

V and J are TRBV9 and TRBJ1-3, with D possibly being TRBD1 (6 bases). Deletions cut 3 bases from V and 3 bases from J, with 10 bases between. The CDR3 runs to 14 residues. CDR1 and CDR2 (germline): SGDLS, YYNGEE. In nucleotides, the CDR3 is TGTGCCAGCAGCGATACAGGGAATGGAAACACCATATATTTT. Translating gives CASSDTGNGNTIYF. Variable domain in full (rest from reference TRBV9 and TRBJ1-3): DSGVTQTPKHLITATGQRVTLRCSPRSGDLSVYWYQQSLDQGLQFLIQYYNGEERAKGNILERFSAQQFPDLHSELNLSSLELGDSALYFCASSDTGNGNTIYFGEGSWLTVV.

The J gene is TRBJ2-4, the V gene TRBV6-1, with D possibly matching TRBD2 (5 bases). From germline, CDR1 is MNHNS and CDR2 SASEGT. The CDR3 has 16 residues. Between the trimmed V and J ends, which lost 2 bases and 0 bases, there was a span of 11 bases. The CDR3, as DNA: TGTGCCAGCAGTGAAAATTGGGGAGTAGCCAAAAACATTCAGTACTTC. Protein sequence: CASSENWGVAKNIQYF.

V and J are TRBV25-1 and TRBJ2-1, with D perhaps matching TRBD1 (6 bases). With 4 bases removed from V and 2 bases from J, the gap between germline ends came to 15 bases. CDR1 and CDR2 from the germline V gene are MGHDK and SYGVNS. The CDR3 loop spans 16 amino acids. CDR3 DNA: TGTGCCAGCAGTGCCCGCTCAGGGGTTACCTACAATGAGCAGTTCTTC. Translating it yields CASSARSGVTYNEQFF.

The chain joins TRBV5-1 to TRBJ1-4; D gene unclear. The V end was cut by 1 base, the J end by 6 bases, with 7 bases between. CDR3 size: 13 residues. CDR1 is SGHRS and CDR2 is YFSETQ in the germline V gene. Written as DNA, the CDR3 is TGCGCCAGCAGCTTGCGAGGGTATGAAAAACTGTTTTTT. Protein product: CASSLRGYEKLFF.

This rearrangement joins TRBV4-1 to TRBJ2-7; 12 bases fit TRBD2. CDR3 length: 15 amino acids. Per germline, CDR1 MGHRA and CDR2 YSYEKL. J gave up 1 base and V 5 bases, and 3 bases lay outside the gene matches. In nucleotides, the CDR3 is TGCGCCAGCAGCACAGGACTAGCGGGGTCCTACGAGCAGTACTTC. Translating it yields CASSTGLAGSYEQYF.

The V gene is TRBV5-6, the J gene TRBJ2-2, with TRBD2 matching 8 bases. This CDR3 is built from 14 residues. V lost 4 bases, J lost 15 bases, and 14 bases stayed unmatched. Germline V gene lookup returns CDR1 SGHDT and CDR2 YYEEEE. CDR3 in amino acids: CASSVDTGTRILFF. CDR3 DNA sequence: TGTGCCAGCAGCGTTGATACCGGGACTAGAATTTTGTTTTTT.

The chain uses TRBV18 and TRBJ1-5, with TRBD1 matching over 9 bases. CDR3 size: 13 residues. Germline V gives CDR1 KGHSH, CDR2 LQKENI. J was trimmed by 5 bases and V by 4 bases; bases with no gene match: 0. The CDR3 coding sequence is TGTGCCAGCTCACGACAGGGGGATCAGCCCCAGCATTTT. It yields the protein CASSRQGDQPQHF.

The V call is TRBV5-4, the J call TRBJ1-1; tentative D call: TRBD1 (5 bases). CDR1 and CDR2 from the germline V gene are SGHNT and YYREEE (reference sequence). This CDR3 spans 14 amino acids. V was cut by 4 bases and J by 7 bases, with 17 bases left in between. For the CDR3, the DNA is TGTGCCAGCAGCCGCCCGGGGGAGGGAGGTGAAGCTTTCTTT. Translating gives CASSRPGEGGEAFF.

V usage is TRBV28 and J usage is TRBJ2-3, with 7 bases fitting TRBD2. Germline CDR1 and CDR2: MDHEN and SYDVKM. V lost 5 bases, J lost 2 bases, and 10 bases stayed unmatched. The CDR3 is 16 amino acids. The CDR3 DNA reads as TGTGCCAGCAGTCCGACTAGCCCAACCTTCACAGATACGCAGTATTTT. Encoded protein: CASSPTSPTFTDTQYF. The full variable domain, with the rest looked up from reference TRBV28 and TRBJ2-3, is DVKVTQSSRYLVKRTGEKVFLECVQDMDHENMFWYRQDPGLGLRLIYFSYDVKMKEKGDIPEGYSVSREKKERFSLILESASTNQTSMYLCASSPTSPTFTDTQYFGPGTRLTVL.

The chain has TRBV28 and TRBJ2-7; TRBD1 is a possible D gene (5 bases). Germline lookup yields CDR1 MDHEN and CDR2 SYDVKM. Trimming stripped 5 bases from V and 2 bases from J, with 13 bases between. The length of the CDR3 is 14 residues. The CDR3 DNA reads TGTGCCAGCAGTAACCCGGACACTGCCTACGAGCAGTACTTC. Translating it yields CASSNPDTAYEQYF.

CDR3: CASSKGITGQGENEQFF. Written as DNA, the CDR3 is TGTGCCAGCAGCAAAGGGATAACGGGACAGGGGGAAAATGAGCAGTTCTTC. This chain connects TRBV21-1 to TRBJ2-1; the table names TRBD1, a call not compared with the DNA. TRBV21-1 is given as a pseudogene. This CDR3 region has 17 residues.

The count of this clone is one. V usage is TRBV2 and J usage is TRBJ2-2; D might be TRBD2 (5 bases). The CDR3 spans 15 residues. V dropped 2 bases and J dropped 6 bases, with 13 bases sitting between them. Germline CDR1 reads SNHLY; CDR2 reads FYNNEI. The CDR3 DNA reads TGTGCCAGCAGTGAATTGGAGGTACCTCCCGGGGAGCTGTTTTTT. It encodes CASSELEVPPGELFF.

In its sample, this clone was seen once. V usage is TRBV19 and J usage is TRBJ2-1, with D possibly being TRBD1 (6 bases). The CDR3 totals 15 residues. V was cut by 3 bases and J by 4 bases, with 13 bases left in between. Germline CDR1 reads LNHDA; CDR2 reads SQIVND (reference sequence). Here the CDR3 DNA reads TGTGCCAGTAGTATCGCACAGGGACGATACAATGAGCAGTTCTTC. Translating it yields CASSIAQGRYNEQFF.

V usage is TRBV5-4 and J usage is TRBJ1-1; tentative D call: TRBD1 (6 bases). V shed 9 bases and J shed 3 bases, with 18 bases lying between them. The germline gives CDR1 SGHNT, CDR2 YYREEE (reference sequence). The length of the CDR3 is 14 residues. CDR3 DNA sequence: TGTGCCACCGGGGGGCGACCCGGAGACACTGAAGCTTTCTTT. It is translated as CATGGRPGDTEAFF.

This chain uses TRBV19 with TRBJ1-2; 9 nucleotides agree with TRBD1. The CDR3 extends over 15 amino acids. V shed 6 bases and J 6 bases; nucleotides not matched to a gene: 11. Germline V gene sequence: CDR1 LNHDA, CDR2 SQIVND (reference sequence). The DNA of the CDR3 is TGTGCCAGTAGCCAGGACAGGGGTCTTCGGAATGGCTACACCTTC. The encoded protein is CASSQDRGLRNGYTF.

The genes are TRBV5-4 and TRBJ2-1, with 9 bases matching TRBD2. The CDR3 covers 15 residues. Germline V gene sequence: CDR1 SGHNT, CDR2 YYREEE (reference sequence). V dropped 4 bases and J dropped 4; count of bases not matched to a gene: 6. The CDR3 sequence: CASSLGLASYNEQFF. Here the CDR3 DNA reads TGTGCCAGCAGCCTCGGACTAGCGTCTTACAATGAGCAGTTCTTC.

J is TRBJ2-5 and V is TRBV18, with D perhaps matching TRBD1 (6 bases). The germline V gene has CDR1 KGHSH and CDR2 LQKENI. The V gene lost 3 bases and the J gene lost 4 bases, with 15 bases spanning the gap. CDR3 length: 15 amino acids. The CDR3 coding sequence is TGTGCCAGCTCACCGGCCGCTCAGGGGCCAGAGACCCAGTACTTC. It specifies CASSPAAQGPETQYF.

The chain combines TRBV29-1 with TRBJ1-5, with D hard to call. The CDR3 runs 12 residues. Germline V lookup: CDR1 SQVTM, CDR2 ANQGSEA. Trimming took off 4 bases at V and 4 bases at J, with 8 bases between the two ends. The CDR3 reads CSVADTNQPQHF. The CDR3 bases are TGCAGCGTTGCAGATACTAATCAGCCCCAGCATTTT.

The chain is built from TRBV11-3 and TRBJ2-1; weak D call: TRBD1 (6 bases). The germline gives CDR1 SGHNT, CDR2 YENEEA. V lost 0 bases and J lost 2, with 11 bases in between. The CDR3 has 16 residues. For the CDR3, the DNA is TGTGCCAGCAGCTTAGAAGGGGGTAAAACCTACAATGAGCAGTTCTTC. Residues: CASSLEGGKTYNEQFF.

This chain links TRBV6-5 with TRBJ2-3, with D perhaps TRBD2 (5 bases). The CDR3 consists of 15 residues. Trimming left V 0 bases short and J 6 bases short, with 13 bases between. CDR1 is MNHEY, CDR2 SVGAGI, per germline. The CDR3 is CASSYSGSGIDTQYF. CDR3 DNA: TGTGCCAGCAGTTACTCTGGTTCGGGAATTGATACGCAGTATTTT.